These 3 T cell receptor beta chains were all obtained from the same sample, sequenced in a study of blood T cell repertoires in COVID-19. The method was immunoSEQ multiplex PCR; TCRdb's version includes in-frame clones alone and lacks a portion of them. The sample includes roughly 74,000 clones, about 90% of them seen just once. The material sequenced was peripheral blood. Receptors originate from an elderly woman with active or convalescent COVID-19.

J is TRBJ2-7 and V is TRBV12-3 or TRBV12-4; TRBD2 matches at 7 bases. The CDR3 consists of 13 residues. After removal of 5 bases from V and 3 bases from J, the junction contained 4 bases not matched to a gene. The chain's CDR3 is CASSVGTIYEQYF. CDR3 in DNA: TGTGCCAGCAGTGTCGGGACTATCTACGAGCAGTACTTC.

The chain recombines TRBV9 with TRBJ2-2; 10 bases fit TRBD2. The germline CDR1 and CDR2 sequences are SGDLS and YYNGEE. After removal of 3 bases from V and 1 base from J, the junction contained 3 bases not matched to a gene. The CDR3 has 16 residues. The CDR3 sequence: CASSASGGVNTGELFF. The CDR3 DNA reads TGTGCCAGCAGCGCCAGCGGGGGGGTGAACACCGGGGAGCTGTTTTTT. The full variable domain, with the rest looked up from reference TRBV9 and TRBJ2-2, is DSGVTQTPKHLITATGQRVTLRCSPRSGDLSVYWYQQSLDQGLQFLIQYYNGEERAKGNILERFSAQQFPDLHSELNLSSLELGDSALYFCASSASGGVNTGELFFGEGSRLTVL.

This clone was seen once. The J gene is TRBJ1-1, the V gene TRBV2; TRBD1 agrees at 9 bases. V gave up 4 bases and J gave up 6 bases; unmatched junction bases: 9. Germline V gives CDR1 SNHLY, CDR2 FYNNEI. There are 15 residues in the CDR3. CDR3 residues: CASSVSDRGPAEAFF. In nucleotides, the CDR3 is TGTGCCAGCAGTGTTTCGGACAGGGGACCGGCTGAAGCTTTCTTT.